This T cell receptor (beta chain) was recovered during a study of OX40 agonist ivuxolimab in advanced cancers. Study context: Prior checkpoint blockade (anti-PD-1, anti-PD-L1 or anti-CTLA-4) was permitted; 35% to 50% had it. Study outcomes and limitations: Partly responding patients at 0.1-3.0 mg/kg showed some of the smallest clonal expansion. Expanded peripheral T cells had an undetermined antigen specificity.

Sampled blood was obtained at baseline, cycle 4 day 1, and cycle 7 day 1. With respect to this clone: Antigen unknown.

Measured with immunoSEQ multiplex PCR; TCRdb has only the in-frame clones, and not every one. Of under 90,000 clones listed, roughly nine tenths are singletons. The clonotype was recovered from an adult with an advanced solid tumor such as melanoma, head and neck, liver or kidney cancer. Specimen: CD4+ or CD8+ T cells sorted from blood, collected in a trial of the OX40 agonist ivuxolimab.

Here the CDR3 reads CASSTGTGWNEQFF. DNA for the CDR3: TGTGCCAGTAGTACCGGGACAGGGTGGAATGAGCAGTTCTTC. This chain connects TRBV19 to TRBJ2-1, with 9 bases aligning to TRBD1. J gave up 7 bases and V 4 bases, and 5 bases lay outside the gene matches. Germline V gene sequence: CDR1 LNHDA, CDR2 SQIVND (reference sequence). CDR3 size: 14 residues.